The clone carrying this TCR beta chain was seen a few times. Its antigen is unknown. This CDR3 has 15 residues. The V and J ends lost 6 bases and 1 base, in that order; junction bases with no gene match: 7. Germline lookup yields CDR1 SNHLY and CDR2 FYNNEI. Each CDR3 protein is one row after TCRdb ran MiXCR on the 5' RACE reads. Seen here are tens of thousands of distinct CDR3 sequences, 9.5% to 12% observed once, and the top ten hold 5.7%. The data were obtained in a study of early T cells in non-severe SARS-CoV-2 infection. Points from the study as a whole: A preference for anti-spike CD8 responses marked VDJdb matching, which missed private and CD4 specificities.

The receptor was isolated from an adult who was a healthcare worker with PCR-confirmed SARS-CoV-2 infection or an uninfected control (not recorded which). Sequenced here: whole blood, sampled at baseline. The chain joins TRBV2 to TRBJ1-2; 8 bases map to TRBD1. CDR3 in DNA: TGTGCCAGCAGCCCCCCCAGGGGGCATAACTATGGCTACACCTTC. Its protein product is CASSPPRGHNYGYTF.